What follows are 21 T cell receptor beta chains derived from one specimen sequenced in a study of blood T cell repertoires in COVID-19. Profiling relied on immunoSEQ multiplex PCR, and the TCRdb table lists in-frame clones only, not all of them. Seen here are a few hundred thousand clones, about 85% observed once, and the top ten hold 9.5% to 15%. Source material: peripheral blood. Every receptor here comes from a woman between 18 and 29 years old who had recovered from COVID-19.

The chain uses TRBV5-6 and TRBJ2-3, with 7 bases that match TRBD2. Germline values: CDR1 SGHDT, CDR2 YYEEEE. The CDR3 runs 17 residues. The V segment lost 2 bases and the J segment 0 bases; nucleotides outside the gene matches: 9. The CDR3 sequence is CASSFLTSVDSTDTQYF. CDR3 DNA: TGTGCCAGCAGCTTTCTTACTAGCGTAGATAGCACAGATACGCAGTATTTT.

The chain recombines TRBV7-3 with TRBJ2-5; TRBD1 matches 7 bases. CDR1 and CDR2 (germline): SGHTA, FQGTGA. V lost 3 bases, J lost 4 bases, and 2 bases stayed unmatched. The CDR3 has 13 residues. The DNA for the CDR3 is TGTGCCAGCAGCTTGACAGGGCCAGAGACCCAGTACTTC. It yields the protein CASSLTGPETQYF.

The CDR3 loop is CASSLAAGGRNEQFF. Here the CDR3 DNA reads TGTGCCAGCAGCTTAGCTGCGGGAGGCCGCAATGAGCAGTTCTTC. The chain employs TRBV7-6 and TRBJ2-1; 8 bases line up with TRBD2. Unmatched junction bases numbered 4, after V lost 0 bases and J lost 6 bases. Germline V gives CDR1 SGHVS, CDR2 FNYEAQ. The CDR3 is 15 residues long.

On this clone itself: Relative to the germline gene, one junction end is altered; a read error may explain this. The chain recombines TRBV28 with TRBJ1-6; no clear D. The CDR3 contains 15 residues. The germline CDR1 and CDR2 sequences are MDHEN and SYDVKM. CDR3 bases: TGTGCCAGCAGTCTCCTTGACACCTACAATTCACCCCTCCACTTT. Translated, it gives CASSLLDTYNSPLHF.

The rearrangement uses TRBV7-9 and TRBJ1-1; TRBD1 matches 8 bases. There are 15 residues in the CDR3. Germline lookup yields CDR1 SEHNR and CDR2 FQNEAQ (reference sequence). V shed 5 bases and J 4 bases; nucleotides not matched to a gene: 9. In DNA form, the CDR3 reads TGTGCCAGCAGCACCCCAGGGGGCGCTGGCACTGAAGCTTTCTTT. Translation: CASSTPGGAGTEAFF.

The chain recombines TRBV12-3 or TRBV12-4 with TRBJ2-7, with D possibly TRBD1 on 6 matching bases. V was shortened by 9 bases and J by 4 bases, with 10 bases between the two germline ends. The CDR3 totals 11 residues. This CDR3 is CASLGGYEQYF. For the CDR3, the DNA is TGTGCCAGTCTAGGGGGTTACGAGCAGTACTTC.

The chain recombines TRBV12-3 or TRBV12-4 with TRBJ1-2; D is undetermined. The CDR3 has 13 amino acids. V lost 8 bases, J lost 8 bases, and 18 bases lay in between. The CDR3 DNA sequence: TGTGCCAGCGGACCCCGGGAGATGATCGGCTACACCTTC. This gives the protein CASGPREMIGYTF.

V gene TRBV11-2 combines with J gene TRBJ1-2; D is unclear. CDR3 length: 15 amino acids. CDR1 and CDR2 (germline): SGHAT, FQNNGV. Trimming shortened V by 1 base and J by 0 bases, and 9 bases separated the two germline ends. This CDR3 is CASSLGLKTNYGYTF. The CDR3 DNA sequence: TGTGCCAGCAGCTTAGGACTGAAAACTAACTATGGCTACACCTTC.

The CDR3 spells CASSPRDSGEKLFF. The CDR3 coding sequence is TGTGCCAGCAGCCCCCGGGACAGCGGTGAAAAACTGTTTTTT. The chain couples TRBV5-6 to TRBJ1-4; 7 positions agree with TRBD1. V dropped 4 bases and J dropped 7; count of bases not matched to a gene: 7. CDR1 is SGHDT, CDR2 YYEEEE, per germline. The CDR3 extends over 14 amino acids. Using reference TRBV5-6 and TRBJ1-4 for the parts outside the CDR3, the full variable domain is DAGVTQSPTHLIKTRGQQVTLRCSPKSGHDTVSWYQQALGQGPQFIFQYYEEEERQRGNFPDRFSGHQFPNYSSELNVNALLLGDSALYLCASSPRDSGEKLFFGSGTQLSVL.

The chain uses TRBV19 and TRBJ1-1; D gene unclear. This CDR3 spans 15 amino acids. In germline, CDR1 is LNHDA, CDR2 SQIVND (reference sequence). The ends were cut back, 0 bases at V and 4 bases at J, with 12 bases in the middle. CDR3 in amino acids: CASSIDHLGSTEAFF. The CDR3 coding sequence is TGTGCCAGTAGTATAGATCACCTGGGGAGCACTGAAGCTTTCTTT.

This chain joins TRBV6-1 and TRBJ1-2, with TRBD1 matching over 10 bases. V dropped 2 bases and J dropped 4; count of bases not matched to a gene: 16. Germline V lookup: CDR1 MNHNS, CDR2 SASEGT. This CDR3 contains 19 residues. The CDR3 DNA follows: TGTGCCAGCAGTGAAAGGGATTGGGACAGGGGACCCCGCAGCTATGGCTACACCTTC. Its translation: CASSERDWDRGPRSYGYTF.

The genes are TRBV9 and TRBJ2-2; D might be TRBD1 (7 bases). This CDR3 spans 16 amino acids. The V gene lost 4 bases and the J gene lost 7 bases, with 20 bases spanning the gap. Germline lookup yields CDR1 SGDLS and CDR2 YYNGEE. The CDR3 coding sequence is TGTGCCAGCAGCTCCAAGTGGAGGGGGCGGGACGGGGAGCTGTTTTTT. Amino acid sequence: CASSSKWRGRDGELFF.

The chain employs TRBV5-5 and TRBJ1-1; D is possibly TRBD1 (5 bases). Germline V lookup: CDR1 SGHKS, CDR2 YYEKEE (reference sequence). The CDR3 contains 14 residues. Trimming took 1 base from V and 0 from J, leaving 7 bases between them. CDR3 sequence (DNA): TGTGCCAGCAGCTTGCCGGGGGTGAACACTGAAGCTTTCTTT. It is translated as CASSLPGVNTEAFF.

The sample holds one count of this clone. The chain combines TRBV5-1 with TRBJ2-5; perhaps TRBD2 as D (5 bases). CDR1 and CDR2 from the germline V gene are SGHRS and YFSETQ. This CDR3 has 15 residues. Trimming stripped 4 bases from V and 4 bases from J, with 17 bases between. The CDR3 sequence is CASSRSGAGVETQYF. The CDR3 nucleotides read TGCGCCAGCAGCCGAAGCGGCGCCGGAGTAGAGACCCAGTACTTC.

V gene TRBV30 combines with J gene TRBJ2-2, with no clear D. Deletions cut 2 bases from V and 6 bases from J, with 10 bases between. Germline CDR1 reads GTSNPN; CDR2 reads SVGIG (reference sequence). This CDR3 has 13 residues. The CDR3 spells CAWSQLPAGELFF. The CDR3 DNA sequence: TGTGCCTGGAGTCAACTACCCGCCGGGGAGCTGTTTTTT.

The chain employs TRBV11-2 and TRBJ1-3, with D perhaps matching TRBD1 (6 bases). Per the germline V gene, CDR1 is SGHAT and CDR2 is FQNNGV. This CDR3 region has 17 residues. With 2 bases removed from V and 5 bases from J, the gap between germline ends came to 19 bases. The CDR3, as DNA: TGTGCCAGCAGCTTACTAGCACAGGGAAGGGCGAGAAACACCATATATTTT. It yields the protein CASSLLAQGRARNTIYF.

The chain links TRBV6-5 to TRBJ1-3; D not resolved. Trimming pared 2 bases from V and 5 bases from J, leaving 13 bases between. Germline loops: CDR1 MNHEY, CDR2 SVGAGI. The CDR3 loop spans 15 amino acids. The chain's CDR3 is CASSYSAKARNTIYF. DNA for the CDR3: TGTGCCAGCAGTTACAGCGCTAAGGCCCGAAACACCATATATTTT.

V usage is TRBV29-1 and J usage is TRBJ2-5; tentatively, D is TRBD2 (5 bases). The V gene's germline CDR1 is SQVTM and CDR2 ANQGSEA. This CDR3 has 15 amino acids. The ends were cut back, 0 bases at V and 2 bases at J, with 13 bases in the middle. CDR3 DNA sequence: TGCAGCGTTGAAGAATGGAGCGGAGTACAAGAGACCCAGTACTTC. Translated, it gives CSVEEWSGVQETQYF. Supplemented by reference TRBV29-1 and TRBJ2-5, the full variable domain reads SAVISQKPSRDICQRGTSLTIQCQVDSQVTMMFWYRQQPGQSLTLIATANQGSEATYESGFVIDKFPISRPNLTFSTLTVSNMSPEDSSIYLCSVEEWSGVQETQYFGPGTRLLVL.

The chain joins TRBV28 to TRBJ2-6, with unresolved D. The CDR3 has 16 residues. Germline V CDR1 and CDR2: MDHEN, SYDVKM. V lost 2 bases and J 0 bases, leaving 8 bases between the germline ends. CDR3 nucleotides: TGTGCCAGCAGTTTACCAGGCAACTCTGGGGCCAACGTCCTGACTTTC. This codes for CASSLPGNSGANVLTF.

The V gene is TRBV7-2, the J gene TRBJ1-1; 7 bases are shared with TRBD1. The CDR3 has 13 residues. CDR1 SGHTA and CDR2 FQGNSA come from the germline V gene. The V and J ends lost 11 bases and 7 bases, in that order; junction bases with no gene match: 13. The CDR3 region is CAGRIYRDSEAFF. Here the CDR3 DNA reads TGTGCCGGGCGAATTTACCGGGACAGTGAAGCTTTCTTT.

This clone was seen a handful of times. CDR3 region: CASSLTSTVTDTQYF. The CDR3 DNA follows: TGTGCCAGCAGTTTAACTAGCACCGTCACAGATACGCAGTATTTT. The chain has TRBV27 and TRBJ2-3; possible D gene TRBD2, 6 bases. The V end lost 2 bases, the J end lost 2 bases, and 11 bases lay between the germline ends. Germline values: CDR1 MNHEY, CDR2 SMNVEV (reference sequence). This CDR3 region has 15 residues.